The T cell receptor beta chain described here comes from a study of blood T cells in healthy people across ages (dated by TCRdb to between 2015 and 2016). In the study overall: In model experiments, template switching captured about one uniquely barcoded TCR beta cDNA molecule for every two T cells. Using deep sequencing normalized with unique cDNA molecular identifiers, the study measured how TCR beta repertoire diversity changes with age. Four age groups were formed from the donors: young (average approximately 16 years), middle-aged (approximately 40), aged (around 62) and long-lived (around 82). Donors of different ages were randomly distributed across sequencing lanes to avoid experimental bias. For two donors (one aged 18 to 29 and one aged 80 or older), the study analyzed two additional independent replicas of 1 million unique cDNA reads from the same blood draw.

This clonotype was detected many times. Its antigen target is currently unknown. The sample holds no much larger clone one base away, and base qualities are not on file. Results and caveats for the whole study, not just this receptor: Total diversity estimates from one million sequenced T cells were considered lower bounds and underestimates. Observed TCR beta diversity per million T cells fell roughly linearly with age, and a significant reduction was already apparent by age about 38. There was a strong correlation between observed TCR beta diversity and the percentage of naive T cells measured by flow cytometry. The CMV infection status of donors was not known, potentially confounding age-related changes in expanded clonotypes. Compared with the aged group, more naive CD4+ T cells, fewer expanded clones and increased TCR diversity were shown by the long-lived group, suggesting age selection. Bulk unsorted PBMC profiling prevented conclusive comparison of naive and antigen-experienced compartments.

The junction carries 12 bases between V and J, which are trimmed by 3 bases and 6 bases respectively. Looking up the germline V gene yields CDR1 MNHNS and CDR2 SASEGT. The CDR3 holds 14 amino acids from the cysteine to the phenylalanine. The entry retains the CDR3 DNA only, 42 bases that are in frame from base 1. Receptors were amplified or captured by 5' RACE. Instrument used: Illumina HiSeq 2500. A second PCR of about 7 to 12 cycles was run with a J-beta primer mix and a sample-barcoded 5' primer. A unique molecular identifier was introduced onto each TCR beta cDNA molecule by a template-switch 5' adaptor carrying 12 random nucleotides. At least 2.5 million CDR3-containing paired-end reads were obtained from each sample. All of the RNA was converted into first-strand cDNA using the Mint cDNA synthesis kit, with a TRBC-specific oligonucleotide serving as the primer. After uracil-DNA glycosylase treatment, a first 18-cycle PCR used universal primers M1SS and BC2_uni_R on all cDNA. On the study's bioinformatics: Each sample was normalized by randomly selecting 1 million high-quality reads, each carrying a distinct molecular identifier. Instead of being binned into consensus sequences, reads with shared molecular identifiers were discarded. MiTCR, with a Q25 quality threshold and the strictest error-elimination algorithm, was used for CDR3 identification, clonotype clustering and error correction. A nonparametric unseen species model with Euler transformation was used to estimate lower-bound total TCR beta diversity. TCRdb's own reprocessing of the public reads used fastp at Q25 and MiXCR and kept productive beta chains. For every CDR3 protein sequence, its rows merge into one entry that carries the most common genes and DNA. V and J calls and clone size were set by TCRdb, not the authors. Within this sample are 850,000 to 1,000,000 distinct CDR3 sequences, with about 48% of them counted one time only. The ten largest clones take up around 15% of the sample.

The roughly 39 donors, aged roughly 6 to 95 years, were systemically healthy Caucasian individuals from Russia. Each donor gave ten milliliters of peripheral blood, drawn into EDTA-treated Vacutainer tubes. Ficoll-Paque density-gradient centrifugation was used to isolate PBMCs, with at least 6.5 million per sample. Total RNA, at least 5 micrograms per sample, was extracted from PBMCs with Trizol reagent. Naive CD45RAhigh/CD27high T cell percentages were measured by flow cytometry on a PBMC aliquot from every donor. The chain couples TRBV6-1 to TRBJ2-4, with a tentative D call of TRBD1 or TRBD2, each matching 5 bases. The sequence was collected from a man aged 30 to 45 in good health. Sequenced input: blood. The CDR3: CASSDGQGPNIQYF. The DNA is as follows: TGTGCCAGCAGTGACGGGCAGGGACCAAACATTCAGTACTTC.